A selection of T cell receptor beta chains follows, all from one sample in a study of shared clonotypes between healthy human individuals. The data were produced by immunoSEQ multiplex PCR, yet TCRdb's version contains in-frame clones alone and is incomplete. The sample lists 650,000 to 700,000 clones; roughly 88% were seen once. Material for sequencing was memory CD8+ T cells from PBMCs. The receptors originated from a man younger than 30 in good health. Some clones in this sample may be carry-over from other donors' samples. Each CDR3 is given with its conserved first and last residue. D genes are given only for firm matches. Size tells how often a clone was seen (once, few, many) or the class of an expanded clone, and some rows leave it out.

abundance: -; v_gene: TRBV4-3; d_gene: -; j_gene: TRBJ1-4; CDR3nt: TGCGCCAGCAGCCAGGGTCATAGGGCGAATGAAAAACTGTTTTTT; CDR3aa: CASSQGHRANEKLFF
abundance: -; v_gene: TRBV29-1; d_gene: -; j_gene: TRBJ2-7; CDR3nt: TGCAGCGTTATGTCCAGGGCTACCTACGAGCAGTACTTC; CDR3aa: CSVMSRATYEQYF
abundance: few; v_gene: TRBV4-2; d_gene: -; j_gene: TRBJ1-1; CDR3nt: TGTGCCAGCAGCCAGACACCACGGGAAGCTTTCTTT; CDR3aa: CASSQTPREAFF
abundance: -; v_gene: TRBV11-3; d_gene: TRBD2; j_gene: TRBJ2-5; CDR3nt: TGTGCCAGCATCCCTACAGCCGGGACTAGGGAGAAAGAGACCCAGTACTTC; CDR3aa: CASIPTAGTREKETQYF
abundance: once; v_gene: TRBV15; d_gene: -; j_gene: TRBJ1-2; CDR3nt: TGTGCCACCAGCAGACGAACAGACAGTAACTATGGCTACACCTTC; CDR3aa: CATSRRTDSNYGYTF
abundance: -; v_gene: TRBV9; d_gene: -; j_gene: TRBJ2-1; CDR3nt: TGTGCCAGCAGCGGTTCAGCTTCCAATGAGCAGTTCTTC; CDR3aa: CASSGSASNEQFF
abundance: -; v_gene: TRBV28; d_gene: -; j_gene: TRBJ1-4; CDR3nt: TGTGCCAGCAGACCAGGTCGGGAAAAACTGTTTTTT; CDR3aa: CASRPGREKLFF
abundance: -; v_gene: TRBV25-1; d_gene: -; j_gene: TRBJ1-1; CDR3nt: TGTGCCAGCGCCCCGGGGGGCACTGAAGCTTTCTTT; CDR3aa: CASAPGGTEAFF
abundance: -; v_gene: TRBV28; d_gene: TRBD1; j_gene: TRBJ1-2; CDR3nt: TGTGCCAGCGGGACAGAGAATAACTATGGCTACACCTTC; CDR3aa: CASGTENNYGYTF
abundance: -; v_gene: TRBV27; d_gene: TRBD1; j_gene: TRBJ1-2; CDR3nt: TGTGCCAGCAGTATACAGGGGGCGCGGGGCTACACCTTC; CDR3aa: CASSIQGARGYTF
abundance: -; v_gene: TRBV6-4; d_gene: TRBD2; j_gene: TRBJ2-3; CDR3nt: TGTGCCAGCAGTACCGGGACTAGTGCAGATACGCAGTATTTT; CDR3aa: CASSTGTSADTQYF
abundance: -; v_gene: TRBV7-8; d_gene: -; j_gene: TRBJ2-2; CDR3nt: TGTGCCAGCAGCTTGCCCTCGAACACCGGGGAGCTGTTTTTT; CDR3aa: CASSLPSNTGELFF
abundance: -; v_gene: TRBV7-8; d_gene: -; j_gene: TRBJ2-7; CDR3nt: TGTGCCAGCAGCGTGACTAGAGTCTACGAGCAGTACTTC; CDR3aa: CASSVTRVYEQYF
abundance: -; v_gene: TRBV9; d_gene: TRBD2; j_gene: TRBJ2-3; CDR3nt: TGTGCCAGCAGAGGCGGGGGAGATACGCAGTATTTT; CDR3aa: CASRGGGDTQYF
abundance: -; v_gene: TRBV28; d_gene: TRBD1; j_gene: TRBJ2-7; CDR3nt: TGTGCCAGCAGTCAAACCCGGACAGGCGGCGACTACGAGCAGTACTTC; CDR3aa: CASSQTRTGGDYEQYF
abundance: -; v_gene: TRBV15; d_gene: -; j_gene: TRBJ2-1; CDR3nt: TGTGCCACCAGCAGGAGGGCTAGCCTGGGCGACAATGAGCAGTTCTTC; CDR3aa: CATSRRASLGDNEQFF
abundance: -; v_gene: TRBV6-6; d_gene: TRBD1; j_gene: TRBJ1-2; CDR3nt: TGTGCCAGCAGTTACTCTCGGGACAGGGGCAACTATGGCTACACCTTC; CDR3aa: CASSYSRDRGNYGYTF
abundance: -; v_gene: TRBV7-9; d_gene: -; j_gene: TRBJ2-7; CDR3nt: TGTGCCAGCAGCTTAGGCGGGACCGAGCAGTACTTC; CDR3aa: CASSLGGTEQYF
abundance: -; v_gene: TRBV6-1; d_gene: TRBD2; j_gene: TRBJ2-7; CDR3nt: TGTGCCAGCAGTGAAGGGCTAGCGGGAGGGTCCTACGAGCAGTACTTC; CDR3aa: CASSEGLAGGSYEQYF
abundance: -; v_gene: TRBV19; d_gene: -; j_gene: TRBJ1-5; CDR3nt: TGTGCCAGTAGTCTCCCCGGTGGGGGCAATCAGCCCCAGCATTTT; CDR3aa: CASSLPGGGNQPQHF
abundance: -; v_gene: TRBV9; d_gene: TRBD2; j_gene: TRBJ2-7; CDR3nt: TGTGCCAGCAGCGCGGACCCAACTAGCGGGCCCTACGAGCAGTACTTC; CDR3aa: CASSADPTSGPYEQYF
abundance: -; v_gene: TRBV29-1; d_gene: -; j_gene: TRBJ2-5; CDR3nt: TGCAGCGTGGAAGTCCCACCCCTGGAGACCCAGTACTTC; CDR3aa: CSVEVPPLETQYF
abundance: -; v_gene: TRBV18; d_gene: -; j_gene: TRBJ2-3; CDR3nt: TGTGCCAGCTCACCGAGTAGCACAGATACGCAGTATTTT; CDR3aa: CASSPSSTDTQYF
abundance: -; v_gene: TRBV25-1; d_gene: TRBD2; j_gene: TRBJ2-1; CDR3nt: TGTGCCAGCAGTGAATATCCTGGGCTAGCGGGAGGGTTTGATGAGCAGTTCTTC; CDR3aa: CASSEYPGLAGGFDEQFF
abundance: -; v_gene: TRBV5-8; d_gene: -; j_gene: TRBJ2-7; CDR3nt: TGTGCCAGCAACTACCTCTACGAGCAGTACTTC; CDR3aa: CASNYLYEQYF
abundance: -; v_gene: TRBV7-8; d_gene: -; j_gene: TRBJ1-1; CDR3nt: TGTGCCAGCAGCTTCGGACAAATGAACACTGAAGCTTTCTTT; CDR3aa: CASSFGQMNTEAFF
abundance: many; v_gene: TRBV9; d_gene: -; j_gene: TRBJ2-1; CDR3nt: TGTGCCAGCAGCGTACATTTGACGGCTCTAACCGCCTACAATGAGCAGTTCTTC; CDR3aa: CASSVHLTALTAYNEQFF
abundance: few; v_gene: TRBV30; d_gene: -; j_gene: TRBJ1-1; CDR3nt: TGTGCCTGGGGGGTTGGGGGCACTGAAGCTTTCTTT; CDR3aa: CAWGVGGTEAFF
abundance: -; v_gene: TRBV5-1; d_gene: TRBD1; j_gene: TRBJ1-1; CDR3nt: TGCGCCAGCAGCTTTGGACAGGGGGTCGGCACTGAAGCTTTCTTT; CDR3aa: CASSFGQGVGTEAFF
abundance: -; v_gene: TRBV11-2; d_gene: -; j_gene: TRBJ2-5; CDR3nt: TGTGCCAGCAGCTTAGCGGCAGGGCGGGAGACCCAGTACTTC; CDR3aa: CASSLAAGRETQYF
abundance: -; v_gene: TRBV2; d_gene: TRBD2; j_gene: TRBJ2-7; CDR3nt: TGTGCCAGCAGTGAGGGGACGGGGGGACCCCTCTCCTACGAGCAGTACTTC; CDR3aa: CASSEGTGGPLSYEQYF
abundance: -; v_gene: TRBV7-9; d_gene: -; j_gene: TRBJ2-1; CDR3nt: TGTGCCAGCAGCTTAGTAGCCCCCTGGGGTGAGCAGTTCTTC; CDR3aa: CASSLVAPWGEQFF
abundance: -; v_gene: TRBV28; d_gene: -; j_gene: TRBJ1-5; CDR3nt: TGTGCCAGCAGTTTTGCTGGGGTCTGGAGTCAGCCCCAGCATTTT; CDR3aa: CASSFAGVWSQPQHF
abundance: once; v_gene: TRBV4-2; d_gene: TRBD2; j_gene: TRBJ2-7; CDR3nt: TGTGCCAGCAGCCAAACGACTAGCGGAACCTACGAGCAGTACTTC; CDR3aa: CASSQTTSGTYEQYF
abundance: -; v_gene: TRBV27; d_gene: -; j_gene: TRBJ1-2; CDR3nt: TGTGCCAGCAGTTTGGGGCAGGGCCTTCTCCATGGCTACACCTTC; CDR3aa: CASSLGQGLLHGYTF
abundance: -; v_gene: TRBV29-1; d_gene: TRBD2; j_gene: TRBJ2-1; CDR3nt: TGCAGCGTTATAGCGCGGGAGGGCCGGGAAGGGGAGCAGTTCTTC; CDR3aa: CSVIAREGREGEQFF
abundance: -; v_gene: TRBV11-2; d_gene: -; j_gene: TRBJ2-7; CDR3nt: TGTGCCAGCAGCTCCCGACGGACGGATCACTACGAGCAGTACTTC; CDR3aa: CASSSRRTDHYEQYF
abundance: -; v_gene: TRBV7-9; d_gene: -; j_gene: TRBJ2-1; CDR3nt: TGTGCCAGCAGCTCCCGTCGGGACAATGAGCAGTTCTTC; CDR3aa: CASSSRRDNEQFF
abundance: few; v_gene: TRBV9; d_gene: TRBD1; j_gene: TRBJ2-3; CDR3nt: TGTGCCAGCAGCCCTCTGACAGGGGGCACAGATACGCAGTATTTT; CDR3aa: CASSPLTGGTDTQYF
abundance: medium-sized; v_gene: TRBV6-4; d_gene: -; j_gene: TRBJ2-2; CDR3nt: TGTGCCAGCAGTGACTCGGGCACCGGGGAGCTGTTTTTT; CDR3aa: CASSDSGTGELFF
abundance: -; v_gene: TRBV27; d_gene: -; j_gene: TRBJ1-5; CDR3nt: TGTGCCAGCAGTACCTCCGGACCCAATCAGCCCCAGCATTTT; CDR3aa: CASSTSGPNQPQHF
abundance: once; v_gene: TRBV28; d_gene: -; j_gene: TRBJ2-2; CDR3nt: TGTGCCAGCACCCGGACAGCCGGAACCGGGGAGCTGTTTTTT; CDR3aa: CASTRTAGTGELFF
abundance: -; v_gene: TRBV14; d_gene: -; j_gene: TRBJ1-2; CDR3nt: TGTGCCAGCAGCCAAGATAGTAGGTCGACATCCCTCCACTATGGCTACACCTTC; CDR3aa: CASSQDSRSTSLHYGYTF
abundance: -; v_gene: TRBV19; d_gene: -; j_gene: TRBJ1-5; CDR3nt: TGTGCCAGTAGTATAGGGCAGACCGTAATGCCCCAGCATTTT; CDR3aa: CASSIGQTVMPQHF
abundance: -; v_gene: TRBV29-1; d_gene: -; j_gene: TRBJ2-3; CDR3nt: TGCAGCGTGCGACCGACGACGGGGACAGATACGCAGTATTTT; CDR3aa: CSVRPTTGTDTQYF
abundance: -; v_gene: TRBV2; d_gene: -; j_gene: TRBJ1-1; CDR3nt: TGTGCCAGCACGGTCGGGAGGGAGAACACTGAAGCTTTCTTT; CDR3aa: CASTVGRENTEAFF
abundance: -; v_gene: TRBV5-1; d_gene: -; j_gene: TRBJ2-2; CDR3nt: TGCGCCAGCAGCTTGGAGGCGTTTGGGGTCGGGGAGCTGTTTTTT; CDR3aa: CASSLEAFGVGELFF
abundance: -; v_gene: TRBV5-1; d_gene: -; j_gene: TRBJ1-1; CDR3nt: TGCGCCAGCAGCCCCCCGACGATCGGACAATCGGGCACTGAAGCTTTCTTT; CDR3aa: CASSPPTIGQSGTEAFF
abundance: -; v_gene: TRBV5-4; d_gene: -; j_gene: TRBJ2-1; CDR3nt: TGTGCCAGCAGCCATGAGGGAGGCGATGAGCAGTTCTTC; CDR3aa: CASSHEGGDEQFF
abundance: -; v_gene: TRBV4-3; d_gene: -; j_gene: TRBJ2-2; CDR3nt: TGCGCCAGCAGCCAAGATAGGGATAGGGCCCCCACCCCCGTAATAACCGGGGAGCTGTTTTTT; CDR3aa: CASSQDRDRAPTPVITGELFF
abundance: -; v_gene: TRBV11-3; d_gene: -; j_gene: TRBJ2-3; CDR3nt: TGTGCCAGCAGCTCGACAGATACTAGCACAGATACGCAGTATTTT; CDR3aa: CASSSTDTSTDTQYF
abundance: -; v_gene: TRBV15; d_gene: -; j_gene: TRBJ1-2; CDR3nt: TGTGCCACCAGCAGCCCGGATGGCTACACCTTC; CDR3aa: CATSSPDGYTF
abundance: -; v_gene: TRBV7-8; d_gene: -; j_gene: TRBJ2-7; CDR3nt: TGTGCCAGCAGCCCCATCGCCAAGGCGCAGTACTTC; CDR3aa: CASSPIAKAQYF